This paragraph reports one T cell receptor beta chain. Authors' analysis steps: Nucleated cell number was recorded as an estimate derived from reference gene primer amplification. Using immunoSEQ multiplex PCR, the repertoire was profiled, and TCRdb retains in-frame clones only, with some absent. V and J calls and clone size are those listed in that table; D and trimming were worked out from the DNA. The table has under 200,000 clones, approximately 84% seen once; the top ten hold roughly 5%. Clinical history reported by participants formed the basis on which cohorts were assigned. The CDR3 length is 16 residues. The V gene lost 0 bases and the J gene lost 6 bases, with 15 bases spanning the gap. Germline lookup yields CDR1 LGHDT and CDR2 YNNKEL (reference sequence). This sample was included in a study of blood T cell repertoires in COVID-19. About the research overall: Sources were T cells, B-cell-depleted T cells, or PBMCs; the material itself was cDNA or gDNA.

This chain joins TRBV3-1 (or the pseudogene TRBV3-2) and TRBJ2-1, with D possibly TRBD2 on 6 matching bases. This sequence was found in a woman aged 40 to 55 with acute COVID-19. The sequenced sample consisted of PBMCs or T cells enriched from blood (not recorded which). The CDR3: CASSQDLGRRGNEQFF. As DNA, the CDR3 is TGTGCCAGCAGCCAAGATTTAGGGAGGCGGGGCAATGAGCAGTTCTTC.